This T cell receptor (beta chain) was captured by sequencing in a study of cytotoxic CD8 clonotypes in ibrutinib-treated CLL. In the study overall: Samples yielded averages of 200,000 to 300,000 productive templates and over 90,000 productive rearrangements.

This clone was recorded only once. TCRdb's copy holds only in-frame clones and misses some; the assay was immunoSEQ multiplex PCR. The repertoire holds about 35,000 clones, with around 75% as singletons. The sample was PBMCs, taken at disease progression, from a patient treated with ibrutinib. The clonotype originates from a human donor with chronic lymphocytic leukemia.

The CDR3 region has the DNA TGTGCCAGCAGCCCGTTGGGGGGTGGCGAGCAGTACTTC. It is translated as CASSPLGGGEQYF. V gene TRBV5-4 combines with J gene TRBJ2-7; tentatively, D is TRBD2 (6 bases). The CDR3 covers 13 residues. Looked up from germline, CDR1 is SGHNT and CDR2 is YYREEE (reference sequence). V lost 4 bases, J lost 6 bases, and 14 bases lay in between. The variable domain in full, with the rest retrieved from reference TRBV5-4 and TRBJ2-7, is ETGVTQSPTHLIKTRGQQVTLRCSSQSGHNTVSWYQQALGQGPQFIFQYYREEENGRGNFPPRFSGLQFPNYSSELNVNALELDDSALYLCASSPLGGGEQYFGPGTRLTVT.